This TCR beta chain came from a study of technical replicates of blood from a handful of donors (dated by TCRdb to the late 2010s). Receptor libraries were prepared by the immunoSEQ multiplex PCR assay. The table was pulled from immuneACCESS by TCRdb, which kept in-frame rearrangements only. Such tables lose some clones; where checked, under half of the loss comes from unresolved V genes, and the rest has no known cause. The sample yields tens of thousands of clones; just under 95% were counted once. The ten biggest clones cover 0.25% of the sample. Notes on this clone: The antigen this receptor binds is unknown. The input lacks base qualities; no much larger clone sits a single base away.

Sequences were obtained from T cells isolated from PBMCs. The receptor was isolated from a human donor in good health.

The bases are TGTGCCAGCAGTGCGGGAAGGGACTCCTACGAGCAGTACTTC. It encodes CASSAGRDSYEQYF. The sequence is built from TRBV2 and TRBJ2-7; the D segment could be TRBD2, given 5 matching bases. The germline V gene gives CDR1 as SNHLY and CDR2 as FYNNEI. The CDR3 measures 14 amino acids from cysteine to phenylalanine. This entry keeps only the CDR3 DNA: 42 bases, framed from base 1. V is shortened by 4 bases, J by 0 bases, and the region joining them spans 10 bases.